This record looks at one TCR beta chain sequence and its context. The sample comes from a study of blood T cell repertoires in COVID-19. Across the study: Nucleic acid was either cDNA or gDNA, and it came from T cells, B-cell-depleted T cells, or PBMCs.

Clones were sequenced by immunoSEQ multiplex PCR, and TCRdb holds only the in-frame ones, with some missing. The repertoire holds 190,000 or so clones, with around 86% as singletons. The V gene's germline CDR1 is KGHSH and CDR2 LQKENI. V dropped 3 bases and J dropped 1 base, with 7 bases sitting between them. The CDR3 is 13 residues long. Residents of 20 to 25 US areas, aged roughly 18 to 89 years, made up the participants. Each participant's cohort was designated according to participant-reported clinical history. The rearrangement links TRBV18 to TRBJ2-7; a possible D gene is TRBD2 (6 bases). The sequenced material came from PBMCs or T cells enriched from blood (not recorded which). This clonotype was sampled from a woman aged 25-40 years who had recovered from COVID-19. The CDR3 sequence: CASSPGGSYEQYF. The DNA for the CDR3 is TGTGCCAGCTCACCGGGGGGATCCTACGAGCAGTACTTC.